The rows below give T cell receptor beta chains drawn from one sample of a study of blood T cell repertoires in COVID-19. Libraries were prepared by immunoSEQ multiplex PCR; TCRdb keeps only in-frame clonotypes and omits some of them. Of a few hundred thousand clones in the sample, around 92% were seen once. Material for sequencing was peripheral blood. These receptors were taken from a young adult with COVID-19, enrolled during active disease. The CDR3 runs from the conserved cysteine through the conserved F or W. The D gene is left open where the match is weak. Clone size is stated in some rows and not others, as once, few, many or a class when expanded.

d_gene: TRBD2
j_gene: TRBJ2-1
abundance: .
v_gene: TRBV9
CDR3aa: CASSQTSGRGHEQFF
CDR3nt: TGTGCCAGCAGCCAGACTAGCGGGAGAGGGCATGAGCAGTTCTTC

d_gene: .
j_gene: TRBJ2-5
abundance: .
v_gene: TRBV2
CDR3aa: CASSEHEGSGQETQYF
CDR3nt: TGTGCCAGCAGTGAACACGAGGGGAGCGGGCAAGAGACCCAGTACTTC

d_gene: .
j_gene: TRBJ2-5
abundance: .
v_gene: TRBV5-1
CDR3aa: CASSLTGEETQYF
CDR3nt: TGCGCCAGCAGCTTGACGGGGGAAGAGACCCAGTACTTC

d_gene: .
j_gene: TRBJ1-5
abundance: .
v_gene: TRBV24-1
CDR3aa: CATSNPQGSSQPQHF
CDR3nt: TGTGCCACCTCAAACCCTCAGGGGTCGAGTCAGCCCCAGCATTTT

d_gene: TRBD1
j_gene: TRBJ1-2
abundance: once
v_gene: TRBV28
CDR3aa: CASRRQGGGYTF
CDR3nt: TGTGCCAGCAGGAGACAGGGAGGAGGCTACACCTTC

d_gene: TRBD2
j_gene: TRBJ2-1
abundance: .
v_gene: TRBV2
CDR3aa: CASGTSLFF
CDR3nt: TGTGCCAGCGGGACTAGTCTGTTCTTC

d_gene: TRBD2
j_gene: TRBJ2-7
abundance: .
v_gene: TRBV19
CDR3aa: CASSRRGETTYEQYF
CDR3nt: TGTGCCAGTAGTCGTCGGGGGGAAACCACCTACGAGCAGTACTTC

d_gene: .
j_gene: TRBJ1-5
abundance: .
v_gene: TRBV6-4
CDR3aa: CASSDQWGGPQHF
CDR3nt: TGTGCCAGCAGTGACCAATGGGGGGGGCCCCAGCATTTT

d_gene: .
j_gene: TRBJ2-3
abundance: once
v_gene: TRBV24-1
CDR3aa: CATSDRSSGGVDTQYF
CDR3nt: TGTGCCACCAGTGATCGCTCCTCCGGGGGTGTCGATACGCAGTATTTT

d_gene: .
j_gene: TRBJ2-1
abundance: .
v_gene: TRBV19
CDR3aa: CASSLRVFNEQFF
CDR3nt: TGTGCCAGTAGTCTACGGGTCTTTAATGAGCAGTTCTTC

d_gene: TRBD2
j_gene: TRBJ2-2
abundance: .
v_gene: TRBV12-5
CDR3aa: CASGRGGNTGELFF
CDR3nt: TGTGCTAGTGGCCGGGGGGGGAACACCGGGGAGCTGTTTTTT

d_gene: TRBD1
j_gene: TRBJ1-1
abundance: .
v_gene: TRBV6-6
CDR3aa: CASSPQTGVEAFF
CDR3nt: TGTGCCAGCAGTCCTCAAACAGGGGTGGAAGCTTTCTTT

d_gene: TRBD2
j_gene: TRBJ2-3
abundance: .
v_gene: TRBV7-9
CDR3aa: CASSLPSRLAGSTDTQYF
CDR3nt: TGTGCCAGCAGCCTGCCGTCTAGACTAGCGGGAAGCACAGATACGCAGTATTTT

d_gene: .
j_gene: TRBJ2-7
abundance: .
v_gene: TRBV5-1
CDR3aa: CASRPGGTGAYEQYF
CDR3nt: TGCGCCAGCAGGCCGGGCGGGACCGGGGCCTACGAGCAGTACTTC

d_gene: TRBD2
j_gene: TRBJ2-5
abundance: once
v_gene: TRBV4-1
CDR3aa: CASSYSGASGMGETQYF
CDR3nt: TGCGCCAGCAGTTACTCCGGGGCTAGCGGGATGGGGGAGACCCAGTACTTC

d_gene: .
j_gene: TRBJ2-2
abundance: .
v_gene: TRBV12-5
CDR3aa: CASGLDYTGELFF
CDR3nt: TGTGCTAGTGGTTTGGACTACACCGGGGAGCTGTTTTTT

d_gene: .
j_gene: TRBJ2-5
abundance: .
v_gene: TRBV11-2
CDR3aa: CASSRVVTGETQYF
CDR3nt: TGTGCCAGCAGCCGAGTGGTGACCGGGGAGACCCAGTACTTC

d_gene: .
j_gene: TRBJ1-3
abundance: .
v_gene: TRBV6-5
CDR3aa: CASRATQGGNTIYF
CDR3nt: TGTGCCAGCAGGGCGACCCAGGGAGGGAACACCATATATTTT

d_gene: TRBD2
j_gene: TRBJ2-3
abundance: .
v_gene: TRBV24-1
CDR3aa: CATSELRGGTDTQYF
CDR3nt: TGTGCCACCAGTGAACTACGGGGGGGCACAGATACGCAGTATTTT

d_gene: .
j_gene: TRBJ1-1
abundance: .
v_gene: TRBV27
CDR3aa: CASRKTVVNTEAFF
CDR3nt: TGTGCCAGCAGGAAGACAGTCGTGAACACTGAAGCTTTCTTT

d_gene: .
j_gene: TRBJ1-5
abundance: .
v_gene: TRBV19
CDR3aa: CASSQHSNQPQHF
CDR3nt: TGTGCCAGTAGTCAACATAGCAATCAGCCCCAGCATTTT

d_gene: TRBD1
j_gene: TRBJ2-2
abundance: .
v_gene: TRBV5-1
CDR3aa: CASRLWGQRNTGELFF
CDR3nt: TGCGCCAGCAGGCTTTGGGGACAGCGAAACACCGGGGAGCTGTTTTTT

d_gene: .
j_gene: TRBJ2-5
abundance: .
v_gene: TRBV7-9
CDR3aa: CASALGGEETQYF
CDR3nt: TGTGCCAGCGCCCTAGGGGGAGAAGAGACCCAGTACTTC

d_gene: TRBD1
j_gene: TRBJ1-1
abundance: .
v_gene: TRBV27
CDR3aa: CASSPTGGPPWGTEAFF
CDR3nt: TGTGCCAGCAGTCCGACAGGGGGCCCGCCCTGGGGTACTGAAGCTTTCTTT

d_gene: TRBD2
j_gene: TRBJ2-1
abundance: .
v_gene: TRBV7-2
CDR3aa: CASSLGTSGNEQFF
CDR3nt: TGTGCCAGCAGCTTGGGGACTAGTGGCAATGAGCAGTTCTTC

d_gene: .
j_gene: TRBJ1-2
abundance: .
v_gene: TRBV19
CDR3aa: CASYIDTHYGYTF
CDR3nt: TGTGCCAGTTATATCGACACTCACTATGGCTACACCTTC

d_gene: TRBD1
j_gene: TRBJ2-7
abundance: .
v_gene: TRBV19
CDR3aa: CASSAGTGRSYEQYF
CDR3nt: TGTGCCAGTAGTGCAGGGACAGGAAGATCCTACGAGCAGTACTTC

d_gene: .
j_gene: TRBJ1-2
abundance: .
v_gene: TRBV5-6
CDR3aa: CASSLGTDGYTF
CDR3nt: TGTGCCAGCAGCTTGGGTACGGATGGCTACACCTTC

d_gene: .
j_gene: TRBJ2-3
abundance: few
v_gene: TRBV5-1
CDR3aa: CASSLYSFDTQYF
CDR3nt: TGCGCCAGCAGCTTGTATAGCTTCGATACGCAGTATTTT

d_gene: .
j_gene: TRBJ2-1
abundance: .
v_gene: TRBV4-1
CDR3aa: CASSQVIGGEQFF
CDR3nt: TGCGCCAGCAGCCAAGTTATCGGAGGTGAGCAGTTCTTC

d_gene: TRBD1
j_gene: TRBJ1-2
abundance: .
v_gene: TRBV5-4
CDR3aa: CASSLKGQGASGYTF
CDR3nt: TGTGCCAGCAGCTTGAAGGGACAGGGGGCTTCTGGCTACACCTTC

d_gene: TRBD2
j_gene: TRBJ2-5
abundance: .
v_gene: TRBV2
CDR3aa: CASSEGGSQETQYF
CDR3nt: TGTGCCAGCAGTGAAGGCGGGAGCCAAGAGACCCAGTACTTC

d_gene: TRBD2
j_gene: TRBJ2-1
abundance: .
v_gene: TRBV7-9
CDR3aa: CASSEAGGQGNEQFF
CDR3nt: TGTGCCAGCAGCGAAGCGGGAGGGCAGGGGAATGAGCAGTTCTTC

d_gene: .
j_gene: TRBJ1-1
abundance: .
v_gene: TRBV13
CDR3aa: CASSPLATEAFF
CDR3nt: TGTGCCAGCAGCCCGCTCGCGACTGAAGCTTTCTTT

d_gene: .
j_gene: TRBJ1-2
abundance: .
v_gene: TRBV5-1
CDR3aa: CASSPESQGWYGYTF
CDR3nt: TGCGCCAGCAGCCCCGAATCCCAGGGTTGGTATGGCTACACCTTC

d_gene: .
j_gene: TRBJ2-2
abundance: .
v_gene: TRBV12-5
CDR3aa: CASQAVGTGELFF
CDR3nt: TGTGCCAGCCAGGCAGTTGGCACCGGGGAGCTGTTTTTT

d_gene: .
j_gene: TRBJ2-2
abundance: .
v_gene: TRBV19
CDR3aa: CASSSARGAAGELFF
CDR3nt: TGTGCCAGTAGTTCGGCCAGGGGGGCAGCCGGGGAGCTGTTTTTT

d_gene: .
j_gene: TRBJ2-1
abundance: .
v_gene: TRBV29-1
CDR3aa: CSVELNNEQFF
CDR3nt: TGCAGCGTCGAACTAAACAATGAGCAGTTCTTC

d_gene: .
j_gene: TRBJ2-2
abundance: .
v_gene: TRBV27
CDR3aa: CASSLAWNTGELFF
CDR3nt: TGTGCCAGCAGTTTAGCGTGGAACACCGGGGAGCTGTTTTTT

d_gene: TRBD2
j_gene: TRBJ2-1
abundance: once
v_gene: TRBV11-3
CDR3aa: CASSLVGTSAYNEQFF
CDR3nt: TGTGCCAGCAGCTTAGTTGGGACTAGCGCTTACAATGAGCAGTTCTTC

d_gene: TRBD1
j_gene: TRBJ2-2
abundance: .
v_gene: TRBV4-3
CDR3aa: CASSQVPWGQVNTGELFF
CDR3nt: TGCGCCAGCAGCCAAGTCCCCTGGGGACAGGTAAACACCGGGGAGCTGTTTTTT

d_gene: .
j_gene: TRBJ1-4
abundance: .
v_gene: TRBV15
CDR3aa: CATSHRTLNEKLFF
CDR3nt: TGTGCCACCAGCCACAGGACCCTTAATGAAAAACTGTTTTTT

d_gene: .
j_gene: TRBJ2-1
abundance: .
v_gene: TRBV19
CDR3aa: CASSVAGSSYNEQFF
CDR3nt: TGTGCCAGTAGTGTAGCCGGGAGCTCCTACAATGAGCAGTTCTTC

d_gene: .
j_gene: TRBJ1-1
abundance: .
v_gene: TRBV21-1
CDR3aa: CASSRTEQRSVYPNTEAFF
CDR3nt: TGTGCCAGCAGCAGGACGGAACAGCGGTCAGTTTACCCGAACACTGAAGCTTTCTTT

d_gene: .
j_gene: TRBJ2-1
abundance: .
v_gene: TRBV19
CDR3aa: CASTRQSSNNEQFF
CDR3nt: TGTGCCAGTACCCGACAGAGTTCAAACAATGAGCAGTTCTTC

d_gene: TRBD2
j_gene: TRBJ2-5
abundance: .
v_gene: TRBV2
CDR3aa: CASRGLVGETQYF
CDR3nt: TGTGCCAGCAGGGGACTAGTGGGCGAGACCCAGTACTTC

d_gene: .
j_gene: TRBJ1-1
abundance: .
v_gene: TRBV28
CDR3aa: CASSLGRGNTEAFF
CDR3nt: TGTGCCAGCAGTTTAGGCAGGGGGAACACTGAAGCTTTCTTT

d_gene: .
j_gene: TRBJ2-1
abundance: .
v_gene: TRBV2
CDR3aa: CASSDLEQFF
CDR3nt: TGTGCCAGCAGTGATCTAGAGCAGTTCTTC

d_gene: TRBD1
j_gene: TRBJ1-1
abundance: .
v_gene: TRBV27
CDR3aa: CASSSWTGVGTEAFF
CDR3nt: TGTGCCAGCAGTTCCTGGACAGGGGTGGGGACTGAAGCTTTCTTT

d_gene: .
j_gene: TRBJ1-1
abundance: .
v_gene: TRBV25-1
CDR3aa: CASSDAVNTEAFF
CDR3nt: TGTGCCAGCAGTGATGCGGTGAACACTGAAGCTTTCTTT

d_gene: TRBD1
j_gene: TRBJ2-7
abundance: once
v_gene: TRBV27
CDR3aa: CASGVLTGTGVSYEQYF
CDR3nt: TGTGCCAGCGGGGTCCTTACCGGGACAGGGGTTTCCTACGAGCAGTACTTC

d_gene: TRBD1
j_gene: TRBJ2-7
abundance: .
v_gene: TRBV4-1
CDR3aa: CASSQDLAGGASYEQYF
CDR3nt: TGCGCCAGCAGCCAAGATCTTGCAGGGGGCGCCTCCTACGAGCAGTACTTC

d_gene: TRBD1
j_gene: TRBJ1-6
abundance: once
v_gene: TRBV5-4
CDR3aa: CASSQDRDRGWHNSPLHF
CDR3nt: TGTGCCAGCAGCCAGGATAGGGACAGGGGGTGGCATAATTCACCCCTCCACTTT

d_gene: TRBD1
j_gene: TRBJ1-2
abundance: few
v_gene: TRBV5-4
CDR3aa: CASSPGQGVNYGYTF
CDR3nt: TGTGCCAGCAGCCCCGGACAGGGGGTAAACTATGGCTACACCTTC